The text below deals with one T cell receptor beta chain. What it binds is not known. This entry is derived from a study of T cell repertoires in cytomegalovirus infection. Whole-study findings and limits: HLA-C-restricted CMV clonotypes gave the most frequent clonotype in two of eight donors.

Germline-derived CDR1 and CDR2 are MDHEN and SYDVKM. Trimming cost V 2 bases and J 0 bases, with 14 bases left between them. This CDR3 is built from 16 residues. TCRdb analysed the reads with MiXCR anew, one entry per CDR3 protein. The sample holds roughly 200,000 distinct CDR3 sequences, about a sixth seen once. The sequence derives from a human donor in good health (CMV status not recorded). Some clones in this sample may be carry-over from other donors' samples. The sequenced material came from CD8+ T cells from PBMCs. The chain combines TRBV28 with TRBJ2-7; the D gene is possibly TRBD1 (6 bases). The CDR3 is CASSLKDSLYSYEQYF. Written as DNA, the CDR3 is TGTGCCAGCAGTTTAAAGGACAGCTTATACTCCTACGAGCAGTACTTC. The full variable domain, in which reference TRBV28 and TRBJ2-7 provide the parts outside the CDR3, is DVKVTQSSRYLVKRTGEKVFLECVQDMDHENMFWYRQDPGLGLRLIYFSYDVKMKEKGDIPEGYSVSREKKERFSLILESASTNQTSMYLCASSLKDSLYSYEQYFGPGTRLTVT.